Presented here are 16 T cell receptor beta chains from one specimen sequenced in a study of T cells in Graves' hyperthyroidism and ophthalmopathy. TCR beta CDR3 regions were amplified from RNA transcripts. HTBI primers drove first-round RT-PCR of the TCR CDR3. Each CDR3 protein gets one entry after TCRdb re-called the multiplex PCR reads with MiXCR. Of about 380,000 distinct CDR3 sequences listed, about 15% are singletons. Sequenced sample: blood. The receptors shown here come from an older woman with Graves' hyperthyroidism.

This clonotype was detected many times. This chain joins TRBV27 and TRBJ2-3; D might be TRBD1 (6 bases). This CDR3 comprises 14 residues. Between the trimmed V and J ends, which lost 5 bases and 0 bases, there was a span of 9 bases. Germline V gives CDR1 MNHEY, CDR2 SMNVEV (reference sequence). For the CDR3, the DNA is TGTGCCAGCAGTGTACAGGGCAGCACAGATACGCAGTATTTT. This codes for CASSVQGSTDTQYF.

The V gene is TRBV5-6, the J gene TRBJ2-6; D gene unclear. V was pared by 4 bases and J by 2 bases, with 10 bases between. This CDR3 comprises 15 residues. Germline CDR1 and CDR2: SGHDT and YYEEEE. CDR3 amino acids: CASSIDLTGANVLTF. CDR3 in DNA: TGTGCCAGCAGCATAGATTTAACTGGGGCCAACGTCCTGACTTTC.

This clonotype was detected a few times. The chain links TRBV28 to TRBJ2-7, with TRBD2 matching over 9 bases. The CDR3 covers 19 residues. Germline V gene lookup returns CDR1 MDHEN and CDR2 SYDVKM. The V segment lost 5 bases and the J segment 0 bases; nucleotides outside the gene matches: 17. The CDR3 coding sequence is TGTGCCAGCAGTCTCCTCACTAGCGGGTATGGGTCGGACTCCTACGAGCAGTACTTC. The encoded protein is CASSLLTSGYGSDSYEQYF.

This clonotype was counted ten times or more. The chain uses TRBV20-1 and TRBJ1-1, with 9 nucleotides matching TRBD1. The CDR3 is 20 amino acids. The germline gives CDR1 DFQATT, CDR2 SNEGSKA (reference sequence). The junction had 23 bases not matched to a gene; V was cut back by 1 base and J by 5 bases. The CDR3 sequence is CSARGTDNRYRGRFRTEAFF. Written as DNA, the CDR3 is TGCAGTGCTAGAGGCACAGATAACCGTTACAGGGGGCGTTTTCGTACTGAAGCTTTCTTT.

This chain joins TRBV5-6 and TRBJ2-7; TRBD2 matches at 9 bases. J lost 1 base, V lost 5 bases, and 10 bases had no gene match. The germline gives CDR1 SGHDT, CDR2 YYEEEE. This CDR3 is 16 amino acids long. This CDR3 reads CASSPQGGLASYEQYF. CDR3 sequence (DNA): TGTGCCAGCAGTCCCCAGGGGGGACTAGCTTCCTACGAGCAGTACTTC.

V and J are TRBV12-5 and TRBJ2-5; D is perhaps TRBD1 (7 bases). The germline gives CDR1 LGHNT, CDR2 FRNRAP. CDR3 length: 13 amino acids. Deletions cut 6 bases from V and 5 bases from J, with 13 bases between. The CDR3 coding sequence is TGTGCTAGTGGGGAGGGGGCAGTGGAGACCCAGTACTTC. Translation gives CASGEGAVETQYF. The whole variable domain, filled in from reference TRBV12-5 and TRBJ2-5, reads DARVTQTPRHKVTEMGQEVTMRCQPILGHNTVFWYRQTMMQGLELLAYFRNRAPLDDSGMPKDRFSAEMPDATLATLKIQPSEPRDSAVYFCASGEGAVETQYFGPGTRLLVL.

This clonotype came up a few times. V is TRBV7-9 and J is TRBJ2-2; 16 bases line up with TRBD2. V lost 5 bases and J lost 3; bases outside the gene matches: 9. Per germline, CDR1 SEHNR and CDR2 FQNEAQ (reference sequence). CDR3 length equals 19 residues. The CDR3 spells CASSPKGLAGGTYTGELFF. In DNA form, the CDR3 reads TGTGCCAGCAGCCCCAAGGGACTAGCGGGAGGGACGTACACCGGGGAGCTGTTTTTT. The complete variable domain, with remaining parts taken from reference TRBV7-9 and TRBJ2-2, reads DTGVSQNPRHKITKRGQNVTFRCDPISEHNRLYWYRQTLGQGPEFLTYFQNEAQLEKSRLLSDRFSAERPKGSFSTLEIQRTEQGDSAMYLCASSPKGLAGGTYTGELFFGEGSRLTVL.

This clonotype was seen at least ten times. V usage is TRBV2 and J usage is TRBJ2-3; 7 bases map to TRBD2. This CDR3 region has 12 residues. CDR1 and CDR2 from the germline V gene are SNHLY and FYNNEI. After removal of 4 bases from V and 6 bases from J, the junction contained 1 base not matched to a gene. CDR3 nucleotide sequence: TGTGCCAGCAGTGGGGACTACGATACGCAGTATTTT. As protein: CASSGDYDTQYF.

Details on this clonotype: This clone may be a read error of a much larger clone one base away. The V call is TRBV3-1, the J call TRBJ2-1; no clear D gene. This CDR3 is built from 13 residues. Germline loops: CDR1 LGHDT, CDR2 YNNKEL (reference sequence). The CDR3 is CAISQEGYNEQFF. CDR3 DNA: TGTGCCATCAGCCAAGAAGGGTACAATGAGCAGTTCTTC.

Ten or more counts support this clonotype. The V and J genes are TRBV27 and TRBJ2-7; tentatively, D is TRBD1 or TRBD2 (5 bases each). Trimming removed 0 bases at V and 1 base at J, with 10 bases between. This CDR3 region has 15 residues. Germline V gene data show CDR1 as MNHEY and CDR2 as SMNVEV (reference sequence). This CDR3 reads CASSLSGGGSYEQYF. The CDR3 nucleotides are TGTGCCAGCAGTTTATCTGGGGGTGGTTCCTACGAGCAGTACTTC.

This chain connects TRBV7-6 to TRBJ2-2; 8 bases agree with TRBD2. The CDR3 extends over 16 amino acids. The V gene end was trimmed by 1 base and the J gene end by 6 bases; junction bases not matched to a gene: 7. Germline V lookup: CDR1 SGHVS, CDR2 FNYEAQ. The CDR3 sequence is CASSLEVPTSAGELFF. Written as DNA, the CDR3 is TGTGCCAGCAGCTTAGAGGTTCCGACTAGCGCCGGGGAGCTGTTTTTT.

This clonotype showed up many times. V gene TRBV11-2 combines with J gene TRBJ2-5; 9 positions agree with TRBD1. Germline lookup yields CDR1 SGHAT and CDR2 FQNNGV. This CDR3 is 15 amino acids long. Unmatched junction bases numbered 6, after V lost 5 bases and J lost 2 bases. CDR3 loop: CASSPTTGGQETQYF. In DNA form, the CDR3 reads TGTGCCAGCAGCCCAACGACAGGGGGTCAAGAGACCCAGTACTTC.

This rearrangement joins TRBV10-2 to TRBJ2-1; D remains ambiguous. The CDR3 totals 11 residues. Trimming took off 9 bases at V and 9 bases at J, with 12 bases between the two ends. Germline assignment: CDR1 WSHSY and CDR2 SAAADI. CDR3 DNA: TGCGCCAGTAACTTCGGAAGTGAGCAGTTCTTC. Residues: CASNFGSEQFF.

This clonotype came up many times. The chain uses TRBV12-3 or TRBV12-4 and TRBJ2-1, with D perhaps being TRBD1 or TRBD2 (5 bases each). Between the trimmed V and J ends, which lost 6 bases and 0 bases, there was a span of 12 bases. The CDR3 sequence is 15 residues long. The DNA of the CDR3 is TGTGCCAGCAGCCCACTAGGGACCTCCTACAATGAGCAGTTCTTC. Its protein product is CASSPLGTSYNEQFF.

This clonotype was counted ten times or more. V and J are TRBV9 and TRBJ2-2, with 7 bases matching TRBD2. The CDR3 runs to 14 residues. Germline assignment: CDR1 SGDLS and CDR2 YYNGEE. The junction had 7 bases not matched to a gene; V was cut back by 2 bases and J by 9 bases. The CDR3 region has the DNA TGTGCCAGCAGCGTCCACGGGGAGGGGTGGGAGCTGTTTTTT. Residues: CASSVHGEGWELFF. Using reference TRBV9 and TRBJ2-2 for the parts outside the CDR3, the full variable domain is DSGVTQTPKHLITATGQRVTLRCSPRSGDLSVYWYQQSLDQGLQFLIQYYNGEERAKGNILERFSAQQFPDLHSELNLSSLELGDSALYFCASSVHGEGWELFFGEGSRLTVL.

In DNA, the CDR3 is TGTGCCAGCAGTCTGGCTAGCGGGGCCAATGAGCAGTTCTTC. It codes for CASSLASGANEQFF. The chain joins TRBV2 to TRBJ2-1; 9 bases line up with TRBD2. V gave up 5 bases and J gave up 6 bases; unmatched junction bases: 5. The CDR3 loop spans 14 amino acids. The germline V gene encodes CDR1 SNHLY and CDR2 FYNNEI.